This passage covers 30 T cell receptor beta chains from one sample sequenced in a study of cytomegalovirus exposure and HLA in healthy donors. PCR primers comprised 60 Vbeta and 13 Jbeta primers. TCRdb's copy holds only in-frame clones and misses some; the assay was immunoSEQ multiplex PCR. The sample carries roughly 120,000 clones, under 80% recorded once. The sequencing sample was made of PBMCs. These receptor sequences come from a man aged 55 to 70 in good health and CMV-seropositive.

The CDR3 DNA reads as TGTGCCAGCAGCTTACGGTTGGCGGCAAAAACGGGCTACACCTTC. Its protein product is CASSLRLAAKTGYTF. This chain joins TRBV7-8 and TRBJ1-2; D uncertain. CDR1 is SGHVS, CDR2 FQNEAQ, per germline. This CDR3 is built from 15 residues. V was clipped by 2 bases and J by 8 bases, with 18 bases between them.

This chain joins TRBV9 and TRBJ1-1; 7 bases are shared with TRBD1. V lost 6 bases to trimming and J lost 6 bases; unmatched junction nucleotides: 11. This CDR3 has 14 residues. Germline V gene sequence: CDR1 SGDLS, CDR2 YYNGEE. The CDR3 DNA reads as TGTGCCAGCAACCGACAGGGAACGTCCGCTGAAGCTTTCTTT. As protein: CASNRQGTSAEAFF.

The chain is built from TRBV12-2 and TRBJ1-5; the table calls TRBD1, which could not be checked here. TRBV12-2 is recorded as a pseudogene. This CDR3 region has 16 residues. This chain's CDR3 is CASRLAEDRAGQPQHF. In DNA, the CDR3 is TGTGCAAGTCGCTTAGCAGAGGACAGGGCAGGTCAGCCCCAGCATTTT.

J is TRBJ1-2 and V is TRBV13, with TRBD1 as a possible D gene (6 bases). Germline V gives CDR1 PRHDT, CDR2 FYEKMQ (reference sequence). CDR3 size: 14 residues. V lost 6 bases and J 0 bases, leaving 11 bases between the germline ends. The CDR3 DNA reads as TGTGCCAGCAGAGGACAGCCTTCTAACTATGGCTACACCTTC. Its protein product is CASRGQPSNYGYTF.

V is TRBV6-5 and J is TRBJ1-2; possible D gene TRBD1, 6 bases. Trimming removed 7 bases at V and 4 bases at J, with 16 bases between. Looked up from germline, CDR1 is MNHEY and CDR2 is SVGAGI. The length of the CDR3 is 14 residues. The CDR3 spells CASIATGGSYGYTF. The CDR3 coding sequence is TGTGCCAGCATTGCGACAGGAGGTAGCTATGGCTACACCTTC.

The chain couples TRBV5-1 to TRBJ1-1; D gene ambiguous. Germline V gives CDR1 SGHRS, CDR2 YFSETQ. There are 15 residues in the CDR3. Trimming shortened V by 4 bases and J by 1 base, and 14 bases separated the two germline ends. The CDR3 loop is CASSPEGGRNTEAFF. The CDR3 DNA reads TGCGCCAGCAGCCCAGAGGGCGGTCGGAACACTGAAGCTTTCTTT. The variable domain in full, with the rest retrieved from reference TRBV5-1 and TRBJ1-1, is KAGVTQTPRYLIKTRGQQVTLSCSPISGHRSVSWYQQTPGQGLQFLFEYFSETQRNKGNFPGRFSGRQFSNSRSEMNVSTLELGDSALYLCASSPEGGRNTEAFFGQGTRLTVV.

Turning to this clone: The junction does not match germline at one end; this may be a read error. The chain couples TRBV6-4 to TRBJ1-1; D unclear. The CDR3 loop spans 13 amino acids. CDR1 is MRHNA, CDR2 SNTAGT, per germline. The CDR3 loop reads CVSSADRNTEAFF. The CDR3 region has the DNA TGTGTCAGCAGTGCCGATAGGAACACTGAAGCTTTCTTT.

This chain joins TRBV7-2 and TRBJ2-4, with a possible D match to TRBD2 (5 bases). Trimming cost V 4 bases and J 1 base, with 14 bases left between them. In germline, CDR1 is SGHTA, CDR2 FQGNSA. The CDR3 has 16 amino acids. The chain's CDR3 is CASSYTATGAKNIQYF. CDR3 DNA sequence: TGTGCCAGCAGCTACACGGCCACGGGGGCCAAAAACATTCAGTACTTC.

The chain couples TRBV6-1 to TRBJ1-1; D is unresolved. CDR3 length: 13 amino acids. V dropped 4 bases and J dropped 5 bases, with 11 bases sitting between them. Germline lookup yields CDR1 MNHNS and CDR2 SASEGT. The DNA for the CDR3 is TGTGCCAGCAGTGGTGGGAGGGTGACTGAAGCTTTCTTT. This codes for CASSGGRVTEAFF.

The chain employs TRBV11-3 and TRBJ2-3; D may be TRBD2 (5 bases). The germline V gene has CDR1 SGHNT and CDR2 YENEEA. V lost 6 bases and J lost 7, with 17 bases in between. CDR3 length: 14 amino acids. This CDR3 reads CASSRSGYSNTQYF. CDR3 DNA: TGTGCCAGCAGTCGATCGGGGTACTCAAATACGCAGTATTTT.

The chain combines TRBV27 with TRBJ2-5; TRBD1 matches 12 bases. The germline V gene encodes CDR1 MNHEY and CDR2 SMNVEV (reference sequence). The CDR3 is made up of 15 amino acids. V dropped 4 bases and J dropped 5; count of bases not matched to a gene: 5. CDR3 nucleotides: TGTGCCAGCAGTTCCGGGACAGGGGGCGCCGAGACCCAGTACTTC. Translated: CASSSGTGGAETQYF.

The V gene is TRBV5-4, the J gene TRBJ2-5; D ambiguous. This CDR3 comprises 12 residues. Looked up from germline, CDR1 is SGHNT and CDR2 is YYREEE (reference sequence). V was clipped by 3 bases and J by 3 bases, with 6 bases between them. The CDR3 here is CASSSLEETQYF. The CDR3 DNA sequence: TGTGCCAGCAGCTCCCTCGAAGAGACCCAGTACTTC.

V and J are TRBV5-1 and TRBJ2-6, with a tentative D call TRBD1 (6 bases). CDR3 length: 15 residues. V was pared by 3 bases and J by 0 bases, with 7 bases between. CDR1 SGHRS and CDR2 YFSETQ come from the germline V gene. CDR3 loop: CASSSRGSGANVLTF. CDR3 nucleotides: TGCGCCAGCAGCTCCAGGGGCTCTGGGGCCAACGTCCTGACTTTC.

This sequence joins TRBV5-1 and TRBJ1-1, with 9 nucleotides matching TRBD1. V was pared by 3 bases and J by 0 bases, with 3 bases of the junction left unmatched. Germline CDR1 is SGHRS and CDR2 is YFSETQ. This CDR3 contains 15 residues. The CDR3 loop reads CASSSWTGVNTEAFF. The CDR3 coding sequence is TGCGCCAGCAGCTCATGGACAGGGGTGAACACTGAAGCTTTCTTT.

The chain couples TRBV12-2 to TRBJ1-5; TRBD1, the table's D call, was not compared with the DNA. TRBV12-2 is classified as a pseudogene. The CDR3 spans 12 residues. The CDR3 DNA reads TGTGCAAGTCGCTCAAGCAATCAGCCCCAGCATTTT. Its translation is CASRSSNQPQHF.

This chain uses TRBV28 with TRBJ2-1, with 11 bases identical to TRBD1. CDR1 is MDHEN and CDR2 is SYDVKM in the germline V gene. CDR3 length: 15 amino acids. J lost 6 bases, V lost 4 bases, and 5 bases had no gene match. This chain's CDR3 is CASSSPGTGGNEQFF. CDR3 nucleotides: TGTGCCAGCAGTTCCCCAGGGACAGGGGGCAATGAGCAGTTCTTC.

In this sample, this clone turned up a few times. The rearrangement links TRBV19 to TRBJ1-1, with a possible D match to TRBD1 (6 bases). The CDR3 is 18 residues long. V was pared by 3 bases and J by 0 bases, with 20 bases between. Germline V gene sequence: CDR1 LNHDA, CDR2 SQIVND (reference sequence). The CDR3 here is CASSMWLGRGGVNTEAFF. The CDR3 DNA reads TGTGCCAGTAGTATGTGGTTGGGACGGGGGGGCGTGAACACTGAAGCTTTCTTT.

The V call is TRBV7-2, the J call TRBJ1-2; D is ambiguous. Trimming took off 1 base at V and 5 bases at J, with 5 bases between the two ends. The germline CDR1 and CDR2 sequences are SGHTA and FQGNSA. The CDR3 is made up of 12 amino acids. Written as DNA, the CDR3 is TGTGCCAGCAGCTTAGAACTTTATGGCTACACCTTC. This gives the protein CASSLELYGYTF.

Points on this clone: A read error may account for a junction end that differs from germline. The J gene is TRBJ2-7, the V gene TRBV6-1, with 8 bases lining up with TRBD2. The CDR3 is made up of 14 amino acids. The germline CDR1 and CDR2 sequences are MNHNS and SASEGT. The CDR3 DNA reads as TGTGCCAGCAGGGAAGGAGCGGGGGTCTACGAGCAGTACTTC. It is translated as CASREGAGVYEQYF.

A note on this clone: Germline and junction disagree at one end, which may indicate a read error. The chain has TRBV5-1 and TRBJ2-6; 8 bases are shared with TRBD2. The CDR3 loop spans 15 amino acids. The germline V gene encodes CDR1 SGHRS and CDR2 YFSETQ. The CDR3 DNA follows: TGCGCCAGCAAGCGGGGGTCCTCTGGGGCCAACGGCCTGACTTTC. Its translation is CASKRGSSGANGLTF.

CDR3 loop: CASSLGPSGGSYEQYF. For the CDR3, the DNA is TGCGCCAGCAGCCTGGGGCCTAGCGGGGGGTCCTACGAGCAGTACTTC. The chain recombines TRBV5-1 with TRBJ2-7; 11 bases match TRBD2. There are 16 residues in the CDR3. Germline values: CDR1 SGHRS, CDR2 YFSETQ. J lost 1 base, V lost 4 bases, and 7 bases had no gene match.

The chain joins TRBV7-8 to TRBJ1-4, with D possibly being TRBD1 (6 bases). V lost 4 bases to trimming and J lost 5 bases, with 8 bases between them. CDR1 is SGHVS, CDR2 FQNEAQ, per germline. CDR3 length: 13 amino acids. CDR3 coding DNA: TGTGCCAGCAGCTCAGGGACAAATGAAAAACTGTTTTTT. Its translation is CASSSGTNEKLFF. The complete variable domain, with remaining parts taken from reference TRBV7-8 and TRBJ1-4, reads GAGVSQSPRYKVAKRGQDVALRCDPISGHVSLFWYQQALGQGPEFLTYFQNEAQLDKSGLPSDRFFAERPEGSVSTLKIQRTQQEDSAVYLCASSSGTNEKLFFGSGTQLSVL.

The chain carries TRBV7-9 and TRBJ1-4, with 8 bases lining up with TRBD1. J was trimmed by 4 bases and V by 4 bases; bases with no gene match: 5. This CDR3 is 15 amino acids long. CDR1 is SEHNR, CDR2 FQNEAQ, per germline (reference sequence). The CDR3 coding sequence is TGTGCCAGCAGCTACGGGACAGGTGATAATGAAAAACTGTTTTTT. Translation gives CASSYGTGDNEKLFF.

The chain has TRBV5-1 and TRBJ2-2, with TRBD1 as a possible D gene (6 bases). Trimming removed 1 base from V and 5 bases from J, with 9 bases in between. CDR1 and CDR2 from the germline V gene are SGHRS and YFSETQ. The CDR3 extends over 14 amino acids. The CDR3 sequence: CASSLRQGTGELFF. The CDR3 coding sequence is TGCGCCAGCAGCTTGCGGCAGGGGACCGGGGAGCTGTTTTTT.

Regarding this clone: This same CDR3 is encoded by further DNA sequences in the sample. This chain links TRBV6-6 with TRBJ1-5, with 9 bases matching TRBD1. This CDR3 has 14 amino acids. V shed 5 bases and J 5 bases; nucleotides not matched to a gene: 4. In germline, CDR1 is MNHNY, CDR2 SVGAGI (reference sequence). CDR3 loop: CASSRTGGDQPQHF. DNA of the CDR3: TGTGCCAGCAGTAGAACAGGGGGCGATCAGCCCCAGCATTTT.

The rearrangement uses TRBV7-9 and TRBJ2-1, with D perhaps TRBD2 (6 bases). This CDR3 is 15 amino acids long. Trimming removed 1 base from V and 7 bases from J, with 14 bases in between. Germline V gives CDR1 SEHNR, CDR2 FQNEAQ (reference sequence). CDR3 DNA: TGTGCCAGCAGCTTAGGACTAGATCAGTGGAATGAGCAGTTCTTC. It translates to CASSLGLDQWNEQFF.

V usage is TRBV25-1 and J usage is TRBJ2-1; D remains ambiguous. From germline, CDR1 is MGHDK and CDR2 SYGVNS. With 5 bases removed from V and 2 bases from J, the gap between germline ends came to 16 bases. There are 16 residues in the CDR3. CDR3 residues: CASSPLGGLTYNEQFF. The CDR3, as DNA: TGTGCCAGCAGTCCTCTAGGCGGTCTCACCTACAATGAGCAGTTCTTC.

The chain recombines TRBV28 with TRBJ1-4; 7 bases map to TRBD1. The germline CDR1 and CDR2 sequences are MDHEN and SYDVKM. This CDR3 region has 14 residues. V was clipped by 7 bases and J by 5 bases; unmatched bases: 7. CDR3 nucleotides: TGTGCCAGCACACCCGGGACAGTAAATGAAAAACTGTTTTTT. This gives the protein CASTPGTVNEKLFF.

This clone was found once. This CDR3 is CASSPGQASAAFF. The CDR3 coding sequence is TGCGCCAGCAGCCCGGGACAGGCCAGTGCCGCTTTCTTT. The chain uses TRBV5-1 and TRBJ1-1, with 8 bases lining up with TRBD1. The CDR3 sequence is 13 residues long. Losses at the gene ends were 4 bases for V and 11 bases for J; bases not matched to a gene: 10. Germline assignment: CDR1 SGHRS and CDR2 YFSETQ.

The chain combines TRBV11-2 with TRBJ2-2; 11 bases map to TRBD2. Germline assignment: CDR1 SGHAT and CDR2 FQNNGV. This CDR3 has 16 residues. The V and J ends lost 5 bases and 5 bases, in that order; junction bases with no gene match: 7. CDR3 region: CASSAPSGGSTGELFF. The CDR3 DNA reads TGTGCCAGCAGCGCACCTAGCGGGGGGAGTACCGGGGAGCTGTTTTTT.